One T cell receptor (beta chain) is described in this entry. The antigen is unknown. This sample was included in a study of cytomegalovirus exposure and HLA in healthy donors. The V gene end was trimmed by 1 base and the J gene end by 6 bases; junction bases not matched to a gene: 6. The CDR3 extends over 16 amino acids. Germline V gene sequence: CDR1 SGHRS, CDR2 YFSETQ. Separate from the approximately 670-subject first cohort, the approximately 120-subject validation cohort was the one that the donors belonged to. Only in-frame clones appear in the TCRdb table, and some are missing; sequencing was by immunoSEQ multiplex PCR. The repertoire holds 100,000 to 120,000 clones, with roughly 90% as singletons. General observations from the study: For cytomegalovirus status, the classifier reportedly gave diagnoses with high specificity and sensitivity. The finding came from a later analysis; first-cohort TCR clusters tended to co-occur in the approximately 120 validation repertoires. Overall, approximately 150 TCR beta chains were annotated as cytomegalovirus-associated.

The clonotype comes from a young woman in good health and CMV-seropositive. The J gene is TRBJ2-1, the V gene TRBV5-1, with TRBD2 matching 11 bases. Sequenced: PBMCs. Here the CDR3 reads CASSLTTSGVSNEQFF. DNA of the CDR3: TGCGCCAGCAGCTTGACGACTAGCGGGGTTAGCAATGAGCAGTTCTTC.